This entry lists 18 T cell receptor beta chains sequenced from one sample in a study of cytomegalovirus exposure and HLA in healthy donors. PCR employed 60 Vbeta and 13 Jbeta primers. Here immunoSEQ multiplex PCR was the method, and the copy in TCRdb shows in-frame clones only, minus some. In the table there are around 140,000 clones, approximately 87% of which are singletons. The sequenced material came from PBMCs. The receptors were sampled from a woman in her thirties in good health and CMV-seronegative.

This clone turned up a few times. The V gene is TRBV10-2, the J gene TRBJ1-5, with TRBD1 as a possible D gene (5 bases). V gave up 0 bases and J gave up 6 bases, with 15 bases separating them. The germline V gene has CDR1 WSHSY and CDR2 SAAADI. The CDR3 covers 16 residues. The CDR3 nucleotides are TGCGCCAGCAGTGAGTCTGGCAGGGTGGGCAGTCAGCCCCAGCATTTT. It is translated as CASSESGRVGSQPQHF.

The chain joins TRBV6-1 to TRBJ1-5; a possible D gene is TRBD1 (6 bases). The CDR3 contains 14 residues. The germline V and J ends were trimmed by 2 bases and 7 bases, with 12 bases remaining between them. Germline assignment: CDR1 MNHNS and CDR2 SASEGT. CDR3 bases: TGTGCCAGCAGTGAATGGGGGGGGGCGCAGCCCCAGCATTTT. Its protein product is CASSEWGGAQPQHF.

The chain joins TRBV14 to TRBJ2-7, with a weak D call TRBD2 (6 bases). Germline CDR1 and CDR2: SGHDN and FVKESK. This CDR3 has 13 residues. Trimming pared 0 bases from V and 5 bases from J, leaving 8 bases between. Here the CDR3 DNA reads TGTGCCAGCAGCCAAGATTGGAGGGACGAGCAGTACTTC. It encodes CASSQDWRDEQYF.

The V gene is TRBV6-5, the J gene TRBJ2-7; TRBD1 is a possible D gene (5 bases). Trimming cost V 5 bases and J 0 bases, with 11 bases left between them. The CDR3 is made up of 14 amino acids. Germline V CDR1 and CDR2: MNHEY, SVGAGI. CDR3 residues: CASSPRTFSYEQYF. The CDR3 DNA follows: TGTGCCAGCAGTCCCAGGACATTCTCCTACGAGCAGTACTTC.

The DNA of the CDR3 is TGTGCCAGCAGTTTGGCCCCCTACGAGCAGTACTTC. As protein: CASSLAPYEQYF. The V and J genes are TRBV28 and TRBJ2-7, with D unclear. Germline V gene lookup returns CDR1 MDHEN and CDR2 SYDVKM. The germline V and J ends were trimmed by 3 bases and 2 bases, with 5 bases remaining between them. The CDR3 is 12 amino acids.

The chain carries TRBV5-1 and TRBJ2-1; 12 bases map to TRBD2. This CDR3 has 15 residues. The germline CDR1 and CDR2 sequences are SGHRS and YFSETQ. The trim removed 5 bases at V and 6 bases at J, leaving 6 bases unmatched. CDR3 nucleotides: TGCGCCAGCAGGCAACTAGCGGGGGGTACCAATGAGCAGTTCTTC. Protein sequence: CASRQLAGGTNEQFF. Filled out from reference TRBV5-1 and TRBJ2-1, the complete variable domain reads KAGVTQTPRYLIKTRGQQVTLSCSPISGHRSVSWYQQTPGQGLQFLFEYFSETQRNKGNFPGRFSGRQFSNSRSEMNVSTLELGDSALYLCASRQLAGGTNEQFFGPGTRLTVL.

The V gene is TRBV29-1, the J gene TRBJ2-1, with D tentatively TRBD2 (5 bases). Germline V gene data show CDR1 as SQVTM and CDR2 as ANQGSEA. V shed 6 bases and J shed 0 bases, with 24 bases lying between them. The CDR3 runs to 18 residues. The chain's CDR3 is CSVVTLEASFDSYNEQFF. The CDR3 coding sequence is TGCAGCGTCGTAACCTTAGAGGCTAGCTTCGACTCCTACAATGAGCAGTTCTTC.

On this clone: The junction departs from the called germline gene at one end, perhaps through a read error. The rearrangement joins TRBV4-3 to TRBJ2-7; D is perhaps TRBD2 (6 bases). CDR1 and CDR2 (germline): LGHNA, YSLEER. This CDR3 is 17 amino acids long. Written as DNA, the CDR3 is TGCGCCAGCAGCCAAGATCTGCCCCAGGGAGGCGCCTACGAGCAGTGCTTC. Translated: CASSQDLPQGGAYEQCF.

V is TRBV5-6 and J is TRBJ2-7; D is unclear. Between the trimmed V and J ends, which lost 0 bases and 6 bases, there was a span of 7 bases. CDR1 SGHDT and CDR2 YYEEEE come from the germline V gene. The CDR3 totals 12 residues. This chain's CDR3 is CASSLGSPEQYF. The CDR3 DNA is TGTGCCAGCAGCTTGGGTAGCCCCGAGCAGTACTTC.

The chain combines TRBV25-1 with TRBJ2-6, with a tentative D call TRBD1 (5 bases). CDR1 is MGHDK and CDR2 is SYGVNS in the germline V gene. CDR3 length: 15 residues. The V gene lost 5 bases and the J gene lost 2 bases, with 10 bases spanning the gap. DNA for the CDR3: TGTGCCAGCAGTAAAACAGGAGCTGGGGCCAACGTCCTGACTTTC. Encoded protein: CASSKTGAGANVLTF.

CDR3: CAWSRGWGGEQETQYF. The CDR3 nucleotides are TGTGCCTGGAGCCGGGGGTGGGGTGGGGAACAAGAGACCCAGTACTTC. The V call is TRBV30, the J call TRBJ2-5, with a possible D match to TRBD2 (6 bases). Germline assignment: CDR1 GTSNPN and CDR2 SVGIG (reference sequence). The CDR3 consists of 16 residues. V was pared by 3 bases and J by 2 bases, with 19 bases between.

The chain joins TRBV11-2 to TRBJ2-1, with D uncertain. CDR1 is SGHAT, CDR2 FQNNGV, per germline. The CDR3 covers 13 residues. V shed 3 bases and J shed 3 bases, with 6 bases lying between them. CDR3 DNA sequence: TGTGCCAGCAGCTTTGGAGACTACAATGAGCAGTTCTTC. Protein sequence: CASSFGDYNEQFF.

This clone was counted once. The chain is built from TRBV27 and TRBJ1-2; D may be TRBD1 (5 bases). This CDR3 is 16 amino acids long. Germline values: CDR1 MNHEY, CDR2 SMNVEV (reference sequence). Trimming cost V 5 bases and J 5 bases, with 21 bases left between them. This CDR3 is CASSPNPQGLGYGYTF. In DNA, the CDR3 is TGTGCCAGCAGTCCTAACCCCCAGGGACTAGGGTATGGCTACACCTTC.

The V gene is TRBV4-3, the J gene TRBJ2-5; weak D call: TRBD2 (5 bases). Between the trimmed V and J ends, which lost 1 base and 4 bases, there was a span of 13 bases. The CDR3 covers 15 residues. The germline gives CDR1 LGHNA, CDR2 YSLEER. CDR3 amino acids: CASSQARGFGETQYF. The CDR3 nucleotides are TGCGCCAGCAGCCAAGCCCGAGGGTTTGGAGAGACCCAGTACTTC.

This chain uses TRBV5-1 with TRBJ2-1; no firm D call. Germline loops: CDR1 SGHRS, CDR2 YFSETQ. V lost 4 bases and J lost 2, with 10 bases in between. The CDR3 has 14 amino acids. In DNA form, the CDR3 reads TGCGCCAGCAGCCCTGATACTACCTACAATGAGCAGTTCTTC. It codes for CASSPDTTYNEQFF.

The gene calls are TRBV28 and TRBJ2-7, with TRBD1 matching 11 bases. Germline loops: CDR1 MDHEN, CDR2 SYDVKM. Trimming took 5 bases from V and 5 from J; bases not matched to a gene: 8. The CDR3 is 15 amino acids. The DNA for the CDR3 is TGTGCCAGCAGTAACGGACAGGGGGCTCGGCACGAGCAGTACTTC. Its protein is CASSNGQGARHEQYF.

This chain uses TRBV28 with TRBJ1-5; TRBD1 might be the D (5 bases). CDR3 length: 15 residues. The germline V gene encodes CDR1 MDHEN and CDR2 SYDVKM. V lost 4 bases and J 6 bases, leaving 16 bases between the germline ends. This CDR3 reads CASSSGGIRSQPQHF. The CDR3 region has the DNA TGTGCCAGCAGTTCGGGGGGGATCAGGAGTCAGCCCCAGCATTTT.

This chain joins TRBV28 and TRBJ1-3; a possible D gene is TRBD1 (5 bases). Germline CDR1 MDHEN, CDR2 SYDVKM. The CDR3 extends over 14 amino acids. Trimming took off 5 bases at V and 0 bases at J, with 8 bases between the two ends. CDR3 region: CASSRQSSGNTIYF. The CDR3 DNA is TGTGCCAGCAGTCGACAGAGCTCTGGAAACACCATATATTTT.